This T cell receptor (beta chain) was found in a study of blood T cell repertoires in COVID-19. The CDR3 contains 15 residues. The ends were cut back, 1 base at V and 9 bases at J, with 13 bases in the middle. In germline, CDR1 is MGHRA, CDR2 YSYEKL. Using immunoSEQ multiplex PCR, the repertoire was profiled, and TCRdb retains in-frame clones only, with some absent. The data hold about 320,000 clones, with 90% observed a single time. The V and J genes are TRBV4-1 and TRBJ1-6; D uncertain. The source material was PBMCs or T cells enriched from blood (not recorded which). This TCR derives from a man between 60 and 70 years old who had recovered from COVID-19. The CDR3: CASSQGSRGSSPLHF. The DNA for the CDR3 is TGCGCCAGCAGCCAAGGTTCGAGAGGTTCTTCACCCCTCCACTTT.